Below are 13 T cell receptor beta chains sequenced from a single sample in a study of control samples from healthy donors and cancer patients. Assay: immunoSEQ multiplex PCR; the TCRdb copy retains only in-frame clones and omits some. In the table there are 150,000 to 200,000 clones, approximately 90% of which are singletons. The sample taken for sequencing was blood. All receptors come from a man aged 25 to 40 in good health.

V and J are TRBV4-2 and TRBJ2-1; D might be TRBD1 (6 bases). V was pared by 2 bases and J by 0 bases, with 8 bases between. Germline CDR1 reads LGHNA; CDR2 reads YNFKEQ. The CDR3 runs 15 residues. The CDR3 sequence is CASSQTGSSYNEQFF. The CDR3 coding sequence is TGTGCCAGCAGCCAAACAGGGAGCTCCTACAATGAGCAGTTCTTC.

The gene calls are TRBV27 and TRBJ1-5; D is uncertain. In germline, CDR1 is MNHEY, CDR2 SMNVEV (reference sequence). The CDR3 extends over 14 amino acids. Trimming left V 3 bases short and J 0 bases short, with 6 bases between. The CDR3 DNA is TGTGCCAGCAGTTTGGAAAATAGCAATCAGCCCCAGCATTTT. Amino acid sequence: CASSLENSNQPQHF.

V usage is TRBV4-3 and J usage is TRBJ2-3; D may be TRBD2 (5 bases). The CDR3 is 15 residues long. V lost 0 bases and J 6 bases, leaving 13 bases between the germline ends. Germline V gene data show CDR1 as LGHNA and CDR2 as YSLEER. CDR3 DNA: TGCGCCAGCAGCCAAGATCCGCGAGGGCGGGATACGCAGTATTTT. This translates into CASSQDPRGRDTQYF.

V usage is TRBV28 and J usage is TRBJ1-2, with 8 bases aligning to TRBD1. Looked up from germline, CDR1 is MDHEN and CDR2 is SYDVKM. This CDR3 is built from 16 residues. Trimming at V came to 5 bases and at J to 1 base, leaving 9 bases not matched to a gene. This chain's CDR3 is CASSPGGARYNYGYTF. Written as DNA, the CDR3 is TGTGCCAGCAGTCCAGGGGGCGCGAGATATAACTATGGCTACACCTTC.

V is TRBV9 and J is TRBJ2-1; TRBD2 might be the D (7 bases). The CDR3 totals 14 residues. Germline-derived CDR1 and CDR2 are SGDLS and YYNGEE. With 0 bases removed from V and 7 bases from J, the gap between germline ends came to 11 bases. CDR3 protein: CASSVVGGRNEQFF. In nucleotides, the CDR3 is TGTGCCAGCAGCGTAGTCGGGGGGCGGAATGAGCAGTTCTTC.

This clone was recorded a few times. This sequence joins TRBV29-1 and TRBJ2-1; no clear D. Germline CDR1 SQVTM, CDR2 ANQGSEA. The CDR3 contains 14 residues. V was trimmed by 3 bases and J by 6 bases, leaving 15 bases between them. DNA for the CDR3: TGCAGCGTTGAGTTCTTTGGGCGGTTCAATGAGCAGTTCTTC. It codes for CSVEFFGRFNEQFF.

This chain joins TRBV6-2 or TRBV6-3 and TRBJ2-2, with TRBD2 matching 9 bases. Germline assignment: CDR1 MNHEY and CDR2 SVGEGT. The CDR3 extends over 13 amino acids. V gave up 4 bases and J gave up 10 bases; unmatched junction bases: 4. The CDR3 nucleotides are TGTGCCAGCAGTTCCGTAGCGGGAGAGGAGCTGTTTTTT. Protein sequence: CASSSVAGEELFF.

The chain employs TRBV30 and TRBJ1-4, with D possibly TRBD1 on 5 matching bases. The V gene lost 2 bases and the J gene lost 2 bases, with 12 bases spanning the gap. The germline CDR1 and CDR2 sequences are GTSNPN and SVGIG (reference sequence). This CDR3 contains 15 residues. This chain's CDR3 is CAWSPPGSTNEKLFF. The CDR3 DNA is TGTGCCTGGAGTCCTCCAGGGTCGACTAATGAAAAACTGTTTTTT.

The chain employs TRBV7-2 and TRBJ2-2; possibly TRBD2 for D (7 bases). CDR3 length: 15 amino acids. Germline lookup yields CDR1 SGHTA and CDR2 FQGNSA. With 6 bases removed from V and 4 bases from J, the gap between germline ends came to 15 bases. The CDR3 here is CASRHGGQITGELFF. CDR3 nucleotide sequence: TGTGCCAGCAGACACGGGGGGCAGATCACCGGGGAGCTGTTTTTT.

The chain carries TRBV28 and TRBJ1-4; D possibly corresponds to TRBD1 (5 bases). The CDR3 covers 15 residues. Germline CDR1 and CDR2: MDHEN and SYDVKM. V lost 6 bases and J 0 bases, leaving 11 bases between the germline ends. CDR3 nucleotide sequence: TGTGCCAGCAGCGTACAGGTTGCAACTAATGAAAAACTGTTTTTT. This translates into CASSVQVATNEKLFF.

CDR3 sequence: CASSPRGPGANVLTF. The CDR3 DNA follows: TGTGCCAGCAGTCCACGCGGGCCCGGGGCCAACGTCCTGACTTTC. The chain has TRBV6-2 or TRBV6-3 and TRBJ2-6; the D gene is possibly TRBD2 (5 bases). CDR3 size: 15 residues. Trimming shortened V by 5 bases and J by 4 bases, and 12 bases separated the two germline ends. Per the germline V gene, CDR1 is MNHEY and CDR2 is SVGEGT.

The chain carries TRBV5-6 and TRBJ2-1, with D possibly matching TRBD1 (7 bases). Germline loops: CDR1 SGHDT, CDR2 YYEEEE. This CDR3 is 15 amino acids long. V lost 3 bases and J 3 bases, leaving 13 bases between the germline ends. The CDR3 DNA follows: TGTGCCAGCAGCTATCGGAGGGGGCTCTACAATGAGCAGTTCTTC. As protein: CASSYRRGLYNEQFF.

V usage is TRBV20-1 and J usage is TRBJ2-1; D possibly corresponds to TRBD2 (5 bases). V was cut by 6 bases and J by 11 bases, with 14 bases left in between. Germline lookup yields CDR1 DFQATT and CDR2 SNEGSKA (reference sequence). This CDR3 is 11 amino acids long. CDR3 in amino acids: CSAPLRDQQFF. The CDR3 DNA sequence: TGCAGTGCCCCCCTGAGGGATCAGCAGTTCTTC.